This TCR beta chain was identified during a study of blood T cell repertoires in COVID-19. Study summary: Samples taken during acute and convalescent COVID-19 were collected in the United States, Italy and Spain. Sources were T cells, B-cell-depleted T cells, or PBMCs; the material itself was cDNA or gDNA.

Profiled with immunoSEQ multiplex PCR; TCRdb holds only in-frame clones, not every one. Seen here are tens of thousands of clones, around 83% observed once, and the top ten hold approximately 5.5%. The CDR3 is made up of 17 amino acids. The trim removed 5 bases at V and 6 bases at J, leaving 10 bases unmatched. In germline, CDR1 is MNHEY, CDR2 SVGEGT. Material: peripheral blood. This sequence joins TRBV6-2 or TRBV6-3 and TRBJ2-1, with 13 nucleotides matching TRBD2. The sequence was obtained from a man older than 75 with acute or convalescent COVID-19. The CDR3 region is CASSEHTSGRVSNEQFF. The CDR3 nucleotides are TGTGCCAGCAGTGAGCACACTAGCGGGAGGGTCTCCAATGAGCAGTTCTTC.